This T cell receptor (beta chain) was retrieved from a study of blood T cell repertoires in COVID-19. Whole-study context: T cells, B-cell-depleted T cells, or PBMCs provided the cDNA or gDNA that served as material.

This CDR3 has 13 amino acids. In germline, CDR1 is KGHSH, CDR2 LQKENI. V lost 2 bases, J lost 7 bases, and 8 bases lay in between. In the authors' methods: Reference gene primers were amplified, and this amplification served to estimate nucleated cell counts. The data were produced by immunoSEQ multiplex PCR, yet TCRdb's version contains in-frame clones alone and is incomplete. V, J and clone size are taken as reported in that table, and D and trimming were inferred from the DNA itself. In the table there are hundreds of thousands of clones, roughly 90% of which are singletons. The sample was peripheral blood. The V gene is TRBV18, the J gene TRBJ1-4; no clear D. The source is a woman aged 45-59 years who had recovered from COVID-19. The CDR3 sequence: CASSPFAGEKLFF. CDR3 nucleotides: TGTGCCAGCTCACCATTCGCCGGTGAAAAACTGTTTTTT.